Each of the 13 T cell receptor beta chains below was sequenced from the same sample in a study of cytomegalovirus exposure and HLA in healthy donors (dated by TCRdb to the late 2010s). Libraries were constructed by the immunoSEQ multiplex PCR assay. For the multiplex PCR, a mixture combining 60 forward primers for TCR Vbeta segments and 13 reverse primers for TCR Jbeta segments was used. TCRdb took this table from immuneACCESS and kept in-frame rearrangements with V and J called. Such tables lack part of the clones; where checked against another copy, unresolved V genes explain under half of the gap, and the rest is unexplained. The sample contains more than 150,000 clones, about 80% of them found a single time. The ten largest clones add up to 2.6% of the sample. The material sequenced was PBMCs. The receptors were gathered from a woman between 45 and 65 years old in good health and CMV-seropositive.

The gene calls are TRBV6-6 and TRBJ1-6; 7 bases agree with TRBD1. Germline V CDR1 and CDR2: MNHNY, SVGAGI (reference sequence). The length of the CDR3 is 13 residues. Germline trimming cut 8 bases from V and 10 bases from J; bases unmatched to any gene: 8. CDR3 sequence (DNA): TGTGCCAGCGCCGGACAGGTTGGATCACCCCTCCACTTT. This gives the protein CASAGQVGSPLHF.

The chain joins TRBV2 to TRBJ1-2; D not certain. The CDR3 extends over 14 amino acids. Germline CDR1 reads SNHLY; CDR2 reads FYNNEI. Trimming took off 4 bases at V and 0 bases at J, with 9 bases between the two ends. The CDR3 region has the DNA TGTGCCAGCAGTGGTATAGCTTCTAACTATGGCTACACCTTC. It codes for CASSGIASNYGYTF.

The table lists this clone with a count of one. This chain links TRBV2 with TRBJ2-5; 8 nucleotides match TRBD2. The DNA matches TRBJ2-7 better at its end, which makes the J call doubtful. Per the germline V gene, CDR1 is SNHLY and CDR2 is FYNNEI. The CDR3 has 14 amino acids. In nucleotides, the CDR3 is TGTGCCAGCAGCCACGGGAGGGGGACGTACGAGCAGTACTTC. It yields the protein CASSHGRGTYEQYF.

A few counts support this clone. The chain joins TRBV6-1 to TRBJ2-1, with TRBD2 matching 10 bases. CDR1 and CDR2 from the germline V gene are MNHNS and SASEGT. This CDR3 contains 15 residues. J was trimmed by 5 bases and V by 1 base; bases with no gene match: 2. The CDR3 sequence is CASSEGLAGDNEQFF. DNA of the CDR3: TGTGCCAGCAGTGAAGGGCTAGCGGGGGACAATGAGCAGTTCTTC.

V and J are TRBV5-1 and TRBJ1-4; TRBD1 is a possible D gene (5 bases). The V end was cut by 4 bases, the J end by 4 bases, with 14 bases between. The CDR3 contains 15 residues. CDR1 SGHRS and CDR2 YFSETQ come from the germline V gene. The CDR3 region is CASSAAGLLNEKLFF. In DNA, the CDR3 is TGCGCCAGCAGCGCCGCGGGACTGCTTAATGAAAAACTGTTTTTT.

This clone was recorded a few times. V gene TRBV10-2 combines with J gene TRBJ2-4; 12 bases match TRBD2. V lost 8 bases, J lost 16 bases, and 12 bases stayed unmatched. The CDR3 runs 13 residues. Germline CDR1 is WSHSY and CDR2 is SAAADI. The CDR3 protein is CASGLAGGPVSYF. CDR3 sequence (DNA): TGCGCCAGCGGGCTAGCGGGGGGGCCTGTGTCATACTTC.

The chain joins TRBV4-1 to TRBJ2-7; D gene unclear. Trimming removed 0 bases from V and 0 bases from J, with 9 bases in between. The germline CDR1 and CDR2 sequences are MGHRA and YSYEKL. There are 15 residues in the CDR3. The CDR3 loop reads CASSQDPSYSYEQYF. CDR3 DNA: TGCGCCAGCAGCCAAGATCCCTCTTACTCCTACGAGCAGTACTTC.

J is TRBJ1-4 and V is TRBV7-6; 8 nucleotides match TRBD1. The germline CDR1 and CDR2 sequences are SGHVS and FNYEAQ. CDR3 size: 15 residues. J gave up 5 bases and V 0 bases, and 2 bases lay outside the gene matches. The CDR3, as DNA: TGTGCCAGCAGCTTAGCCCGACAGGGGAATGAAAAACTGTTTTTT. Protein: CASSLARQGNEKLFF.

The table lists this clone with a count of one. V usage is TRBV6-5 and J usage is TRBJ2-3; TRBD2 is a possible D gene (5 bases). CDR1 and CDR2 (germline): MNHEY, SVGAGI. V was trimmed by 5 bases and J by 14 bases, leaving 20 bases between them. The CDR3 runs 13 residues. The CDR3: CASSDRDYPGGYF. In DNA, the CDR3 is TGTGCCAGCAGTGATCGAGACTACCCCGGTGGGTATTTT.

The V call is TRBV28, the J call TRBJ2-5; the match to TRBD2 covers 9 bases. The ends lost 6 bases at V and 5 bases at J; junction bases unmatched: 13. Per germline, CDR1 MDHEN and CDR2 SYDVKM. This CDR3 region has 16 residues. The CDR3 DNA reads TGTGCCAGCAGGGGGGGTGGTAGCGGGGGTTGGGAGACCCAGTACTTC. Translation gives CASRGGGSGGWETQYF.

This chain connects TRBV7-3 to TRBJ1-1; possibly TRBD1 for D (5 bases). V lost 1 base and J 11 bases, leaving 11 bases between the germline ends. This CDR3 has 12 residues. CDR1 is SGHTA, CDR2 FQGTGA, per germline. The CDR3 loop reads CASSLNGGGAFF. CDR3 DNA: TGTGCCAGCAGCTTAAACGGCGGGGGGGCTTTCTTT.

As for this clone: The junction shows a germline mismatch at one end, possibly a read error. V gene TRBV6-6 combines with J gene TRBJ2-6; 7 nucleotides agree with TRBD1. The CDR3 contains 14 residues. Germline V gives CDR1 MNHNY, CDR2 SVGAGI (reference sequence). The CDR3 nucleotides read TGTGCCAGCAGAGGGGGCGGTGGGGCCAACGTCCCGACTTTC. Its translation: CASRGGGGANVPTF.

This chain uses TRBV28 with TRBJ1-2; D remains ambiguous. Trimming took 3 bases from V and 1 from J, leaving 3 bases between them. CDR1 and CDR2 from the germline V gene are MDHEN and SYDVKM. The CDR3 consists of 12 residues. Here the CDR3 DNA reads TGTGCCAGCAGTTTCAATAACTATGGCTACACCTTC. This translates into CASSFNNYGYTF.